This entry features one T cell receptor beta chain sequence. The data were taken from a study of cytomegalovirus exposure and HLA in healthy donors. The PCR made use of 60 Vbeta and 13 Jbeta primers. Clones were read by immunoSEQ multiplex PCR, and TCRdb kept only the in-frame ones, dropping some. The data show more than 130,000 clones, more than 75% seen once. This TCR came from a male donor in good health and CMV-seronegative. The sequencing input was PBMCs.

The CDR3 reads CASSLGRVNTEAFF. CDR3 coding DNA: TGTGCCAGCAGCTTAGGCCGGGTAAACACTGAAGCTTTCTTT. The chain employs TRBV13 and TRBJ1-1, with D uncertain. The CDR3 runs 14 residues. Looked up from germline, CDR1 is PRHDT and CDR2 is FYEKMQ (reference sequence). Trimming removed 0 bases from V and 2 bases from J, with 7 bases in between.